This T cell receptor (beta chain) was profiled in a study of blood T cell repertoires in COVID-19. Study at large: Researchers got acute and convalescent COVID-19 samples from the United States, Italy and Spain.

Between the trimmed V and J ends, which lost 3 bases and 5 bases, there was a span of 8 bases. This CDR3 is built from 13 residues. Germline V gene sequence: CDR1 MRHNA, CDR2 SNTAGT. TCRdb's copy holds only in-frame clones and misses some; the assay was immunoSEQ multiplex PCR. This sample has 250,000 or so clones, with 70% to 90% found just once. Donors were grouped by their self-reported clinical history. Cohort 3 donors were reported recovered after two negative PCRs, clearance, or symptom resolution. The sequencing input was PBMCs or T cells enriched from blood (not recorded which). This chain links TRBV6-4 with TRBJ1-5, with D maybe TRBD1 (5 bases). The receptor was isolated from a young man who had recovered from COVID-19. CDR3 nucleotide sequence: TGTGCCAGCAGTGAAGGGGTACATCAGCCCCAGCATTTT. Amino acid sequence: CASSEGVHQPQHF.